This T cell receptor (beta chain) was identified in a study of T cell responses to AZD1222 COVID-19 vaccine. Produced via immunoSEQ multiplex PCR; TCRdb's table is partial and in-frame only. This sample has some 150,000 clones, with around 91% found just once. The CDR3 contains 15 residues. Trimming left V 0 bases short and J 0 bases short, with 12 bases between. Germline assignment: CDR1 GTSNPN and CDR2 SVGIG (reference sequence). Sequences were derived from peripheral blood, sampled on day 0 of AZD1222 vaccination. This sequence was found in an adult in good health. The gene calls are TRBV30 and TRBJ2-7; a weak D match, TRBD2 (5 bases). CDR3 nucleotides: TGTGCCTGGAGTGTACGGAGGCAGAGCTCCTACGAGCAGTACTTC. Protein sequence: CAWSVRRQSSYEQYF. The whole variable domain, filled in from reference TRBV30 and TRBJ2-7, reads SQTIHQWPATLVQPVGSPLSLECTVEGTSNPNLYWYRQAAGRGLQLLFYSVGIGQISSEVPQNLSASRPQDRQFILSSKKLLLSDSGFYLCAWSVRRQSSYEQYFGPGTRLTVT.